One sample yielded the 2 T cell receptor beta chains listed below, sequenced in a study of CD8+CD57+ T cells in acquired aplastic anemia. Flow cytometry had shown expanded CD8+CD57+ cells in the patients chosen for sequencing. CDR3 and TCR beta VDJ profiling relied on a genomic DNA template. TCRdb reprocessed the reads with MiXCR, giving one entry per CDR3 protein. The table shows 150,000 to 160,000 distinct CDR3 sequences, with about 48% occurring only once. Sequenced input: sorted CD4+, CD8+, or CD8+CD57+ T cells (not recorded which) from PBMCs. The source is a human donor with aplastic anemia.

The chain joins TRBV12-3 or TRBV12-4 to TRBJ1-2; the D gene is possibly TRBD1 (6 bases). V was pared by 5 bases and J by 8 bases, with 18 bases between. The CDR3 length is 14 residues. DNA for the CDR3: TGTGCCAGCAGTGAATGGCAGGGGATCTACGGCTACACCTTC. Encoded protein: CASSEWQGIYGYTF.

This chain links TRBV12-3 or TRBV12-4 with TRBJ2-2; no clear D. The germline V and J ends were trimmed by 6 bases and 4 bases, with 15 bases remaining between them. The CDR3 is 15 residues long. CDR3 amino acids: CASSSLGPSTGELFF. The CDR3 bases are TGTGCCAGCAGCTCGCTGGGTCCTTCCACCGGGGAGCTGTTTTTT.